At least ten counts were recorded for the clone carrying this T cell receptor beta chain. These data belong to a study of T-cell reconstitution after alpha-beta-depleted transplantation in children. This CDR3 has 12 amino acids. CDR1 and CDR2 from the germline V gene are SGDLS and YYNGEE. V lost 3 bases and J lost 5, with 8 bases in between. TCRbeta library preparation incorporated unique molecular identifiers. TCRdb recomputed calls from the PCR reads with MiXCR, one row per CDR3 protein. The data show around 600,000 distinct CDR3 sequences, with approximately 10% seen just once and about 4% held by the top ten.

The receptor was derived from a human donor who donated a stem cell graft to a child with acute myeloid leukemia. Specimen: PBMCs from the stem cell graft donor, collected from the stem cell graft. The chain joins TRBV9 to TRBJ2-5; no firm D call. In DNA, the CDR3 is TGTGCCAGCAGCGATTTTGGGGAGACCCAGTACTTC. Translation gives CASSDFGETQYF.